A single sample is the source of the 30 T cell receptor beta chains below, sequenced in a study of CD8+CD57+ T cells in acquired aplastic anemia. By flow cytometry, patients selected for sequencing had shown an expansion of CD8+CD57+ cells. The TCR beta profiling, which covered VDJ combination and CDR3 sequence, was carried out using genomic DNA as the template. In TCRdb, the reads were re-called with MiXCR into one record per CDR3 protein. This sample has roughly 190,000 distinct CDR3 sequences, with 40% to 50% found just once. The sample consisted of sorted CD4+, CD8+, or CD8+CD57+ T cells (not recorded which) from PBMCs. These receptors were taken from a human donor with aplastic anemia.

This clonotype was seen a few times. The rearrangement joins TRBV20-1 to TRBJ2-3; D is unclear. Germline CDR1 reads DFQATT; CDR2 reads SNEGSKA (reference sequence). The CDR3 is 11 residues long. Trimming stripped 5 bases from V and 4 bases from J, with 7 bases between. DNA of the CDR3: TGCAGTGCTCAAGGGTCAGATACGCAGTATTTT. The encoded protein is CSAQGSDTQYF.

There are a few counts of this clonotype. The rearrangement uses TRBV10-3 and TRBJ2-1; 11 bases are a match to TRBD2. The V and J ends lost 7 bases and 6 bases, in that order; junction bases with no gene match: 8. The CDR3 length is 15 residues. Germline assignment: CDR1 ENHRY and CDR2 SYGVKD. Here the CDR3 reads CAINGGTSGRNEQFF. CDR3 DNA: TGTGCCATCAACGGTGGGACTAGCGGCCGCAATGAGCAGTTCTTC.

This clonotype was seen a handful of times. The rearrangement uses TRBV11-1 and TRBJ2-3; 9 bases line up with TRBD1. Germline V gives CDR1 SGHAT, CDR2 FQDESV (reference sequence). The CDR3 contains 20 residues. V was pared by 4 bases and J by 0 bases, with 17 bases of the junction left unmatched. The CDR3 DNA sequence: TGTGCCAGCAGCTGGAGGGGGACAGGGAGGTATGGGTGGAGCACAGATACGCAGTATTTT. As protein: CASSWRGTGRYGWSTDTQYF.

This chain links TRBV12-3 or TRBV12-4 with TRBJ2-7, with D perhaps TRBD1 or TRBD2 (6 bases each). This CDR3 has 16 amino acids. Deletions cut 4 bases from V and 7 bases from J, with 23 bases between. In DNA form, the CDR3 reads TGTGCCAGCAGTTCAGGGAAGAGACGGGGGCCTATAGAGCAGTACTTC. It codes for CASSSGKRRGPIEQYF.

Note on this clonotype: Compared with germline, one end of the junction differs, possibly owing to a read error. The chain joins TRBV24-1 to TRBJ1-5; TRBD1 aligns across 7 bases. There are 14 residues in the CDR3. Germline assignment: CDR1 KGHDR and CDR2 SFDVKD. The CDR3 sequence is CATSDRTGNQPRHF. CDR3 in DNA: TGTGCCACCAGTGATAGGACAGGTAATCAGCCCCGGCATTTT.

This clonotype was counted ten times or more. The genes are TRBV6-1 and TRBJ1-4, with no clear D. Germline V gene lookup returns CDR1 MNHNS and CDR2 SASEGT. This CDR3 comprises 13 residues. Deletions cut 5 bases from V and 5 bases from J, with 9 bases between. The CDR3 reads CASSLEMNEKLFF. As DNA, the CDR3 is TGTGCCAGCAGTCTGGAGATGAATGAAAAACTGTTTTTT.

V usage is TRBV20-1 and J usage is TRBJ1-5; a weak D match, TRBD1 (5 bases). Trimming shortened V by 5 bases and J by 4 bases, and 12 bases separated the two germline ends. The germline CDR1 and CDR2 sequences are DFQATT and SNEGSKA (reference sequence). The CDR3 contains 13 residues. CDR3 sequence reads: CSAAGTANQPQHF. CDR3 nucleotides: TGCAGTGCTGCCGGGACCGCAAATCAGCCCCAGCATTTT.

The rearrangement uses TRBV29-1 and TRBJ2-7, with TRBD1 as a possible D gene (5 bases). V lost 4 bases and J 1 base, leaving 8 bases between the germline ends. The CDR3 sequence is 12 residues long. Germline CDR1 SQVTM, CDR2 ANQGSEA. The CDR3 here is CSVGGESYEQYF. CDR3 bases: TGCAGCGTTGGGGGCGAATCCTACGAGCAGTACTTC.

This clonotype was seen more than once but under ten times. The chain recombines TRBV24-1 with TRBJ1-4; D is uncertain. Germline CDR1 KGHDR, CDR2 SFDVKD. The CDR3 loop spans 15 amino acids. Trimming pared 5 bases from V and 8 bases from J, leaving 17 bases between. CDR3 sequence (DNA): TGTGCCACCAGTGGGGGAGCTTCGGCGGGAGAAAAACTGTTTTTT. Translation gives CATSGGASAGEKLFF.

This clonotype was counted many times. The CDR3 DNA follows: TGCAGCGTGGGGTTGCGGGAGGGAAGCACAGATACGCAGTATTTT. Protein: CSVGLREGSTDTQYF. V gene TRBV29-1 combines with J gene TRBJ2-3, with 9 bases lining up with TRBD2. The junction had 7 bases not matched to a gene; V was cut back by 6 bases and J by 0 bases. CDR1 and CDR2 from the germline V gene are SQVTM and ANQGSEA. This CDR3 is 15 amino acids long.

The chain joins TRBV20-1 to TRBJ1-3; 9 nucleotides match TRBD1. After removal of 4 bases from V and 9 bases from J, the junction contained 4 bases not matched to a gene. CDR1 DFQATT and CDR2 SNEGSKA come from the germline V gene (reference sequence). This CDR3 comprises 12 residues. The CDR3 DNA reads TGCAGTGCTAAGGGGACAGGGACCACCATATATTTT. It is translated as CSAKGTGTTIYF.

The rearrangement links TRBV7-2 to TRBJ2-7; D is undetermined. This CDR3 has 14 residues. V was pared by 5 bases and J by 0 bases, with 11 bases between. From germline, CDR1 is SGHTA and CDR2 FQGNSA. The CDR3 is CASSLRTYSYEQYF. CDR3 coding DNA: TGTGCCAGCAGCCTCCGGACCTACTCCTACGAGCAGTACTTC. Full variable domain (missing parts from reference TRBV7-2 and TRBJ2-7): GAGVSQSPSNKVTEKGKDVELRCDPISGHTALYWYRQSLGQGLEFLIYFQGNSAPDKSGLPSDRFSAERTGGSVSTLTIQRTQQEDSAVYLCASSLRTYSYEQYFGPGTRLTVT.

The chain links TRBV27 to TRBJ2-7, with 9 bases fitting TRBD1. The germline V gene has CDR1 MNHEY and CDR2 SMNVEV (reference sequence). CDR3 length equals 15 residues. The J segment lost 3 bases and the V segment lost 8 bases, leaving 11 bases of the junction unmatched. This chain's CDR3 is CASRPPGQGRYEQYF. Here the CDR3 DNA reads TGTGCCAGCCGTCCTCCGGGACAGGGTCGCTACGAGCAGTACTTC.

The J gene is TRBJ2-3, the V gene TRBV20-1, with 9 bases identical to TRBD2. Per germline, CDR1 DFQATT and CDR2 SNEGSKA (reference sequence). After removal of 5 bases from V and 1 base from J, the junction contained 10 bases not matched to a gene. The CDR3 loop spans 16 amino acids. The CDR3 DNA follows: TGCAGTGCTTCCCTCAGAGCGGGAGGTGGCACAGATACGCAGTATTTT. Its translation is CSASLRAGGGTDTQYF.

V usage is TRBV25-1 and J usage is TRBJ2-3; D is uncertain. Trimming took off 1 base at V and 2 bases at J, with 7 bases between the two ends. This CDR3 is built from 14 residues. Per the germline V gene, CDR1 is MGHDK and CDR2 is SYGVNS. DNA for the CDR3: TGTGCCAGCAGTGAATTAACCCACACAGATACGCAGTATTTT. Translating gives CASSELTHTDTQYF. The variable domain in full, with the rest retrieved from reference TRBV25-1 and TRBJ2-3, is EADIYQTPRYLVIGTGKKITLECSQTMGHDKMYWYQQDPGMELHLIHYSYGVNSTEKGDLSSESTVSRIRTEHFPLTLESARPSHTSQYLCASSELTHTDTQYFGPGTRLTVL.

This clonotype was recorded a few times. The chain carries TRBV7-8 and TRBJ2-3; tentatively, D is TRBD2 (6 bases). Trimming left V 2 bases short and J 0 bases short, with 12 bases between. There are 16 residues in the CDR3. Germline V CDR1 and CDR2: SGHVS, FQNEAQ. CDR3 protein: CASSLRTSGSTDTQYF. In DNA, the CDR3 is TGTGCCAGCAGCTTACGTACGAGCGGGAGCACAGATACGCAGTATTTT.

This clonotype was observed at least ten times. The rearrangement uses TRBV30 and TRBJ1-6; 7 bases match TRBD1. CDR3 length: 14 amino acids. From germline, CDR1 is GTSNPN and CDR2 SVGIG (reference sequence). With V trimmed by 3 bases and J by 10 bases, 9 bases remained unmatched. CDR3: CAWSPTGTGSPLHF. The CDR3 region has the DNA TGTGCCTGGAGCCCGACAGGGACGGGATCACCCCTCCACTTT.

The chain uses TRBV9 and TRBJ2-1; 8 bases match TRBD2. The J segment lost 5 bases and the V segment lost 7 bases, leaving 8 bases of the junction unmatched. From germline, CDR1 is SGDLS and CDR2 YYNGEE. The CDR3 contains 14 residues. For the CDR3, the DNA is TGTGCCAGCGTGGGAGAGCGGGAGAACAATGAGCAGTTCTTC. It is translated as CASVGERENNEQFF.

With respect to this clonotype: A much more abundant neighbour one base away suggests this may be a read error. CDR3 sequence: CASSPDSRTYNEQVF. DNA for the CDR3: TGTGCCAGCAGCCCGGACAGCCGTACCTACAATGAGCAGGTCTTC. V usage is TRBV24-1 and J usage is TRBJ2-1, with D tentatively TRBD1 (6 bases). The CDR3 sequence is 15 residues long. Germline CDR1 KGHDR, CDR2 SFDVKD.

This rearrangement joins TRBV7-2 to TRBJ1-1; D is uncertain. The V and J ends lost 5 bases and 0 bases respectively, with 10 bases between them. The CDR3 length is 14 residues. Germline V CDR1 and CDR2: SGHTA, FQGNSA. CDR3 sequence (DNA): TGTGCCAGCAGCCAAGACGGTATGAACACTGAAGCTTTCTTT. Translated: CASSQDGMNTEAFF.

The rearrangement links TRBV5-6 to TRBJ2-2; TRBD1 might be the D (5 bases). This CDR3 region has 13 residues. Trimming shortened V by 3 bases and J by 6 bases, and 9 bases separated the two germline ends. Germline values: CDR1 SGHDT, CDR2 YYEEEE. Here the CDR3 DNA reads TGTGCCAGCAGCTACCAGGGCTCCGGGGAGCTGTTTTTT. Protein: CASSYQGSGELFF.

This clonotype was picked up a small number of times. The V gene is TRBV20-1, the J gene TRBJ2-3; 10 bases match TRBD2. This CDR3 spans 12 amino acids. Per the germline V gene, CDR1 is DFQATT and CDR2 is SNEGSKA (reference sequence). The CDR3 protein is CGLGLAVDTQYF. CDR3 sequence (DNA): TGCGGCCTCGGACTAGCGGTAGATACGCAGTATTTT.

In this sample, this clonotype turned up a few times. The V and J genes are TRBV2 and TRBJ2-5; 10 nucleotides agree with TRBD1. The trim removed 5 bases at V and 2 bases at J, leaving 8 bases unmatched. Germline V lookup: CDR1 SNHLY, CDR2 FYNNEI. This CDR3 comprises 16 residues. This chain's CDR3 is CASSTTGTGVQETQYF. As DNA, the CDR3 is TGTGCCAGCAGTACCACCGGGACAGGGGTTCAAGAGACCCAGTACTTC.

This clonotype was seen at least ten times. The CDR3 spells CASSEAGDGPYEQYF. The CDR3, as DNA: TGTGCCAGCAGTGAAGCTGGGGACGGACCTTACGAGCAGTACTTC. The V gene is TRBV6-1, the J gene TRBJ2-7, with D perhaps assigned TRBD1 or TRBD2 (5 bases each). Trimming left V 0 bases short and J 4 bases short, with 13 bases between. The CDR3 totals 15 residues. CDR1 and CDR2 from the germline V gene are MNHNS and SASEGT.

The chain carries TRBV29-1 and TRBJ2-7, with D possibly being TRBD1 (6 bases). This CDR3 spans 14 amino acids. Germline CDR1 reads SQVTM; CDR2 reads ANQGSEA. The V gene lost 6 bases and the J gene lost 0 bases, with 15 bases spanning the gap. The CDR3 is CSVLTGPSSYEQYF. The CDR3 DNA sequence: TGCAGCGTGTTAACAGGGCCAAGCTCCTACGAGCAGTACTTC.

This clonotype has at least ten counts. The chain has TRBV10-3 and TRBJ2-7; a weak D match, TRBD2 (6 bases). This CDR3 has 13 residues. The ends were cut back, 4 bases at V and 9 bases at J, with 16 bases in the middle. Germline CDR1 ENHRY, CDR2 SYGVKD. CDR3 DNA sequence: TGTGCCATCAGTGGGATTAGCGGAGCGGTGCAGTACTTC. This sequence encodes CAISGISGAVQYF.

This clonotype was picked up many times. This chain connects TRBV29-1 to TRBJ1-1; TRBD1 agrees at 8 bases. Germline lookup yields CDR1 SQVTM and CDR2 ANQGSEA. The ends lost 7 bases at V and 3 bases at J; junction bases unmatched: 7. The CDR3 loop spans 13 amino acids. In nucleotides, the CDR3 is TGCAGCGGTCAGGGGGCAGATGACACTGAAGCTTTCTTT. Amino acid sequence: CSGQGADDTEAFF.

This clonotype was counted at least ten times. V gene TRBV5-1 combines with J gene TRBJ1-4; D is unresolved. Trimming took off 3 bases at V and 8 bases at J, with 20 bases between the two ends. The CDR3 is 16 residues long. Germline values: CDR1 SGHRS, CDR2 YFSETQ. For the CDR3, the DNA is TGCGCCAGCAGCTCCATGATGGGAGGGTTAGAAGAAAAACTGTTTTTT. Protein product: CASSSMMGGLEEKLFF.

In DNA, the CDR3 is TGCAGTGCTTTGAACCCGGGGACCTACGAGCAGTACTTC. Its translation: CSALNPGTYEQYF. This chain joins TRBV29-1 and TRBJ2-7, with D tentatively TRBD2 (5 bases). The CDR3 extends over 13 amino acids. Germline V gene lookup returns CDR1 SQVTM and CDR2 ANQGSEA.

This clonotype was seen many times. V gene TRBV6-5 combines with J gene TRBJ2-7; D not certain. Germline V gene lookup returns CDR1 MNHEY and CDR2 SVGAGI. The CDR3 runs 17 residues. The germline V and J ends were trimmed by 2 bases and 2 bases, with 19 bases remaining between them. CDR3 DNA: TGTGCCAGCAGTTACGGGTGGCGACCCCAAGCCCCCTACGAGCAGTACTTC. It codes for CASSYGWRPQAPYEQYF.